One T cell receptor (beta chain) is described in this entry. Its binding antigen is unknown. No much larger clone is present one base from it, and per-base qualities are unavailable. This record belongs to a study of cytotoxic CD8 clonotypes in ibrutinib-treated CLL (dated by TCRdb to the early 2020s). Looking at the study overall: In this cohort, around 15 patients were treatment-naive and some 10 were relapsed/refractory, while some 18 had unmutated IGHV. Of the approximately 86 participants in the trial, roughly 26 had longitudinal samples available. Cryopreserved peripheral blood mononuclear cells were obtained before treatment, at response, and at either sustained remission or disease progression. An average of roughly 270,000 productive templates and 94,082 productive rearrangements was obtained per sample. All remission and progressive disease samples were collected while patients were still receiving ibrutinib. Response samples were obtained after a median of around 11 months of treatment, with a range of roughly 6 to 36 months. Responses were partial in about 25 patients and complete in 2; after median about 63 months follow-up, approximately 15 stayed in remission and some twelve progressed.

The time point label, read with the paper, signifies: progressive disease on ibrutinib. For TCR beta library preparation, 1.5 to 2.5 micrograms of genomic DNA was extracted from cryopreserved PBMCs. Longitudinal blood samples from CLL patients receiving ibrutinib monotherapy were subjected to high-throughput TCR beta sequencing. The patients took part in an open-label, single-center phase 2 trial of ibrutinib monotherapy. The CDR3 numbers 11 residues from cysteine through phenylalanine. The only DNA kept is the CDR3, 33 bases in frame from the first base. The germline V gene (reference sequence) gives CDR1 as DFQATT and CDR2 as SNEGSKA. Trimming removed 1 base from V and 5 bases from J, leaving 6 bases between the germline ends. On a MiSeq, deep resolution sequencing aimed for a depth between 1 in 1 million and 1 in 200,000 T cells, with each clonotype covered 10x on average. The immunoSEQ hsTCRB Kit was used to generate TCR beta libraries. Per the authors' processing: ImmunoSEQ Data Assistant and ImmunoSEQ Analyzer were used for data analysis, and V, D and J genes were assigned according to IMGT definitions. Clonality, with values ranging from 0 to 1, was calculated as one minus the normalized Shannon entropy of productive rearrangement frequencies. Only overrepresented clonotypes making up at least 0.05% of the repertoire of each patient were included in the public clonotype analysis. Repertoires from some 13 age-matched healthy donors in immuneACCESS were used as clonality controls. TCRdb re-hosts the immuneACCESS table, in-frame sequences only. Its copies lack some clones; in the studies checked, an unresolved V gene accounts for under half of them, and the cause for the rest is not known. V, J and clone size reflect that table, while D and trimming were determined from the DNA. Within this sample are 150,000 to 200,000 clones, with nearly 90% of them counted one time only. The top ten constitute 3% of the sample.

Beyond this particular receptor, the publication reports: Public clonotypes were rare and either shrank or stayed stable during treatment, and the rise in clonality at ibrutinib response reflected expansion of private clonotypes. At ibrutinib response clonality went up, during sustained remission it held steady, and at progression it dropped back toward baseline. Lymph node repertoires were not examined, and the timing of sampling was not matched between patients in sustained remission and those whose disease progressed. At baseline, clonality was higher than in age-matched healthy donors and showed a strong correlation with circulating CD8+ T-cell counts.

The receptor chain draws on TRBV20-1 and TRBJ2-7, with the D gene uncertain. This TCR was sampled from a human donor with chronic lymphocytic leukemia. This specimen was PBMCs, taken at disease progression, from a patient treated with ibrutinib. The DNA sequence is given as TGCAGTGCTAGAGGTTCCCACGAGCAGTACTTC. This sequence encodes CSARGSHEQYF.